Listed below are T cell receptor beta chains from one sample, sequenced in a study of CD8+CD57+ T cells in acquired aplastic anemia. TCRdb itself ran the reads through MiXCR, one entry per CDR3 protein. The sample consists of about 170,000 distinct CDR3 sequences, 60% to 70% of them appearing once. Source material: sorted CD4+, CD8+, or CD8+CD57+ T cells (not recorded which) from PBMCs. Receptors were obtained from a human donor in good health. The CDR3 runs from the conserved cysteine through the conserved F or W.

v_gene	j_gene	CDR3aa
TRBV15	TRBJ2-1	CATSVRGDEQFF
TRBV28	TRBJ2-2	CASSLGMTANTGELFF
TRBV6-6	TRBJ2-3	CASSYHAGTSGRALDTDTQYF
TRBV5-5	TRBJ1-2	CASSVELANYGYTF
TRBV5-1	TRBJ2-3	CASSDGGSTRYF
TRBV15	TRBJ2-3	CATSRRAGAYTDTQYF
TRBV9	TRBJ1-2	CASRPSGGGGYTF
TRBV9	TRBJ2-5	CASSVDQAETQYF
TRBV19	TRBJ1-1	CASSMVGGNTEAFF
TRBV6-6	TRBJ2-1	CASNPGQGYNEQFF
TRBV15	TRBJ1-1	CATSRVTGTEAFF
TRBV24-1	TRBJ1-5	CATGGYTSNQPQHF
TRBV20-1	TRBJ1-5	CSASSTDGNQPQHF
TRBV5-1	TRBJ1-1	CASSLGRGVGTEAFF
TRBV19	TRBJ2-2	CASSRNWATGELFF
TRBV24-1	TRBJ2-2	CATSDLALDTGELFF
TRBV5-5	TRBJ2-1	CASSSGDRVEQFF
TRBV20-1	TRBJ2-7	CSARSGRTYEQYF
TRBV5-6	TRBJ2-5	CASSPGRGVETQYF
TRBV7-9	TRBJ2-3	CASSLAPSGSTDTHYF
TRBV24-1	TRBJ2-1	CATSGREGSYNEQFF
TRBV2	TRBJ1-1	CASSVPDRNTEAFF
TRBV15	TRBJ1-2	CATSKLGNNYGYTF
TRBV11-2	.	CASSFKGLAGTGELFF
TRBV13	TRBJ2-7	CASSLSGASYEQYF
TRBV12-3/TRBV12-4	TRBJ1-6	CASSLRTASPLHF
TRBV4-2	TRBJ2-1	CASSQEKGSSYNEQFF